The table lists the clone carrying this TCR beta chain with a few counts. Its antigen remains unknown. Unmatched junction bases numbered 9, after V lost 0 bases and J lost 8 bases. Germline V gene data show CDR1 as DFQATT and CDR2 as SNEGSKA (reference sequence). CDR3 length equals 14 residues. The record originates from a study of T cells after yellow fever vaccination. Whole-study findings and limits: Subsequent to the booster, the majority of primary-vaccination clones reappeared (approximately 95% CD4, approximately 85% CD8).

UMIs were added to TCR cDNA along with a universal primer site when it was made by 5'RACE template switching. TCRdb ran MiXCR on the 5' RACE reads and lists one entry per CDR3 protein. Here the sample spans some 220,000 distinct CDR3 sequences, 2.5% to 3.5% being singletons. The sequence was obtained from a man between 18 and 29 years old who received the YFV17D yellow fever vaccine. The gene calls are TRBV20-1 and TRBJ1-1; TRBD1 agrees at 7 bases. This material consisted of CD4+ T cells sorted from PBMCs, taken 10 days after the yellow fever booster vaccination. The CDR3 region is CSARDQGGPPEAFF. The CDR3 DNA sequence: TGCAGTGCTAGAGATCAGGGGGGACCCCCGGAAGCTTTCTTT.